A single T cell receptor (beta chain) is shown here with its context. Antigen unknown. The source of the sample is a study of cytotoxic CD8 clonotypes in ibrutinib-treated CLL. Whole-study findings and limits: Having risen at ibrutinib response, clonality had fallen back toward baseline by progression. There were differences in sampling times between sustained-remission and progressing patients.

Measured with immunoSEQ multiplex PCR; TCRdb has only the in-frame clones, and not every one. This sample has under 300,000 clones, with 70% to 80% found just once. The V gene's germline CDR1 is MGHDK and CDR2 SYGVNS. This CDR3 has 17 residues. Trimming stripped 0 bases from V and 0 bases from J, with 13 bases between. The TCR beta libraries used around 2 micrograms of genomic DNA that came from cryopreserved PBMCs. Sequences were derived from PBMCs, sampled at disease progression, from a patient treated with ibrutinib. This receptor was obtained from a human donor with chronic lymphocytic leukemia. The J gene is TRBJ2-3, the V gene TRBV25-1, with D possibly being TRBD2 (6 bases). CDR3 protein: CASSEYGTWDSTDTQYF. The CDR3 nucleotides are TGTGCCAGCAGTGAATATGGGACTTGGGACAGCACAGATACGCAGTATTTT.